The clone carrying this TCR beta chain was found once. The sample belongs to a study of T cells in Graves' hyperthyroidism and ophthalmopathy. Amplified regions were TCR beta CDR3 sequences from RNA transcripts. HTBI primers were employed in a first-round RT-PCR of the TCR CDR3. Using its own MiXCR run on the multiplex PCR reads, TCRdb lists one record per CDR3 protein. The sample records about 290,000 distinct CDR3 sequences, approximately 18% being singletons. The CDR3 spans 12 residues. The V gene's germline CDR1 is SGHAT and CDR2 FQNNGV. Trimming left V 1 base short and J 6 bases short, with 6 bases between.

The V call is TRBV11-2, the J call TRBJ1-1; D is unresolved. This clonotype originated in a man aged 50 to 60 with Graves' ophthalmopathy. Sequenced material: blood. CDR3 region: CASSLGVSEAFF. The CDR3 nucleotides read TGTGCCAGCAGCTTAGGCGTCTCTGAAGCTTTCTTT.